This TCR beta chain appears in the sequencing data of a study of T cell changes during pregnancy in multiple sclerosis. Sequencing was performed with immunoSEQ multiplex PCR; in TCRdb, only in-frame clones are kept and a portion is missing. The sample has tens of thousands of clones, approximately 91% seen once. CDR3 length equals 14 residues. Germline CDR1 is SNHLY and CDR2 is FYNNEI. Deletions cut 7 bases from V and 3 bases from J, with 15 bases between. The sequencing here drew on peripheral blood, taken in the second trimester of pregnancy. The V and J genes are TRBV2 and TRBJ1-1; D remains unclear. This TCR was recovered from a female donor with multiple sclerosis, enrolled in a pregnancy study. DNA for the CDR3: TGTGCCAGCATGTGGCCTCCCAACCACACTGAAGCTTTCTTT. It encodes CASMWPPNHTEAFF.